This TCR beta chain was obtained from a study of T cells expressing NK-cell markers. General study points: Over 5 donors had dominant NKG2C+ clonotypes that comprised about 1.0-7.5% of their CD8+ T cells.

Looked up from germline, CDR1 is MDHEN and CDR2 is SYDVKM. The CDR3 totals 12 residues. The authors generated TCR beta cDNA through 5'RACE template switching with UMIs. TCRdb reprocessed the 5' RACE reads; each CDR3 protein has one entry and no DNA is given. In total, the table holds roughly 170,000 distinct CDR3 sequences. Points on this clonotype: Its antigen is not identified.

This TCR derives from a woman between 18 and 69 years old in good health. The sequencing sample was made of blood T cells: a sorted CD56 or NKG2C T cell subset, CD4+ or CD8+ T cells, or bulk PBMC T cells (not recorded which). The chain couples TRBV28 to TRBJ1-1; TCRdb names TRBD1, which stays unverified in the absence of DNA. The CDR3 protein is CASTRETTEAFF.